This T cell receptor (beta chain) was retrieved from a study of T cell responses to AZD1222 COVID-19 vaccine. Overall study: Second-dose recipients at about 4 or about 12 weeks were treated as one pooled group.

Per germline, CDR1 LNHDA and CDR2 SQIVND (reference sequence). V shed 5 bases and J 0 bases; nucleotides not matched to a gene: 11. This CDR3 comprises 17 residues. Remarks on this clone: Its cognate antigen is unknown.

Study conclusions and caveats: Donors skewed white British and female; clonal diversity was possibly underestimated. In the spike-specific TCR repertoire, nearly half reportedly target unmutated variant regions.

Measured with immunoSEQ multiplex PCR; TCRdb has only the in-frame clones, and not every one. The sample includes approximately 60,000 clones, 84% of them seen just once. This sequence originates from an adult in good health. Material: peripheral blood, obtained on day 0 of AZD1222 vaccination. V and J are TRBV19 and TRBJ1-2, with 8 bases fitting TRBD1. CDR3 sequence (DNA): TGTGCCAGTAGTCTAACCGGGACAGGATTGGCTAACTATGGCTACACCTTC. It specifies CASSLTGTGLANYGYTF.